One sample yielded the 8 T cell receptor beta chains listed below, sequenced in a study of blood T cells in healthy people across ages. Then a second PCR, running roughly 7 to 11 cycles, was carried out with a sample-barcoded 5' primer and a J-beta primer mix. MiXCR was run by TCRdb on the 5' RACE reads, yielding one entry per CDR3 protein. The sample consists of fewer than 800,000 distinct CDR3 sequences, over 45% of them appearing once. The source material was blood. These receptors came from a woman aged 60 to 75 in good health.

J is TRBJ2-1 and V is TRBV7-2, with no clear D. The length of the CDR3 is 17 residues. The V and J ends lost 5 bases and 1 base respectively, with 18 bases between them. The germline gives CDR1 SGHTA, CDR2 FQGNSA. CDR3 nucleotide sequence: TGTGCCAGCAGCGCCCAAGGCCTAGGACGATCCTACAATGAGCAGTTCTTC. Its translation: CASSAQGLGRSYNEQFF.

A word on this clonotype: At one end, the junction sequence differs from germline, possibly due to a read error. The chain combines TRBV7-2 with TRBJ1-4; TRBD1 might be the D (5 bases). Germline V gene sequence: CDR1 SGHTA, CDR2 FQGNSA. The length of the CDR3 is 13 residues. CDR3 nucleotide sequence: TGTGCCAGCAGCCGCGGGGGGAATGAAGAACTGTTTTTT. It specifies CASSRGGNEELFF.

This clonotype was observed a handful of times. The rearrangement links TRBV4-1 to TRBJ2-7; D may be TRBD1 (5 bases). This CDR3 comprises 15 residues. Trimming pared 3 bases from V and 1 base from J, leaving 13 bases between. CDR1 is MGHRA, CDR2 YSYEKL, per germline. The CDR3: CASSHNGAGSYEQYF. As DNA, the CDR3 is TGCGCCAGCAGCCACAATGGGGCAGGTTCCTACGAGCAGTACTTC.

The rearrangement links TRBV20-1 to TRBJ1-6, with a possible D match to TRBD1 (6 bases). Trimming took 4 bases from V and 3 from J, leaving 22 bases between them. Germline CDR1 DFQATT, CDR2 SNEGSKA (reference sequence). The CDR3 has 18 residues. The CDR3 nucleotides read TGCAGTGCTACTCCGGGACAAAGACAATCTAACTATAATTCACCCCTCCACTTT. It specifies CSATPGQRQSNYNSPLHF.

J is TRBJ2-7 and V is TRBV27; D assignment may be TRBD1 or TRBD2 (5 bases each). The CDR3 spans 15 residues. Trimming pared 3 bases from V and 0 bases from J, leaving 12 bases between. Germline values: CDR1 MNHEY, CDR2 SMNVEV (reference sequence). The CDR3 sequence is CASSFRAGSSYEQYF. For the CDR3, the DNA is TGTGCCAGCAGTTTTCGGGCAGGGAGCTCCTACGAGCAGTACTTC.

This clonotype was observed a single time. The V gene is TRBV7-2, the J gene TRBJ2-7, with a weak D call TRBD2 (7 bases). The CDR3 covers 15 residues. The germline gives CDR1 SGHTA, CDR2 FQGNSA. V lost 2 bases and J 3 bases, leaving 14 bases between the germline ends. The CDR3 coding sequence is TGTGCCAGCAGCTTAAGGGGGGGGCTAGTCTACGAGCAGTACTTC. Its translation is CASSLRGGLVYEQYF.

This clonotype was recorded a few times. The chain joins TRBV27 to TRBJ2-7; 8 bases match TRBD2. The DNA end is a closer match to TRBJ2-5, so the J assignment may be wrong. Germline assignment: CDR1 MNHEY and CDR2 SMNVEV (reference sequence). The CDR3 totals 16 residues. The CDR3 nucleotides read TGTGCCAGCACCCTACGTTTTCGGGAGGGTGCGGAGACCCAGTACTTC. Amino acids: CASTLRFREGAETQYF.

The chain joins TRBV20-1 to TRBJ2-4, with TRBD1 identical over 9 bases. The last part of the DNA fits TRBJ2-7 better; the J call may be wrong. Germline V lookup: CDR1 DFQATT, CDR2 SNEGSKA (reference sequence). The CDR3 runs to 16 residues. The CDR3 loop reads CSAESRDRVRRYEQYF. The CDR3 nucleotides read TGCAGTGCTGAGTCCCGGGACAGGGTTCGGAGGTACGAGCAGTACTTC.